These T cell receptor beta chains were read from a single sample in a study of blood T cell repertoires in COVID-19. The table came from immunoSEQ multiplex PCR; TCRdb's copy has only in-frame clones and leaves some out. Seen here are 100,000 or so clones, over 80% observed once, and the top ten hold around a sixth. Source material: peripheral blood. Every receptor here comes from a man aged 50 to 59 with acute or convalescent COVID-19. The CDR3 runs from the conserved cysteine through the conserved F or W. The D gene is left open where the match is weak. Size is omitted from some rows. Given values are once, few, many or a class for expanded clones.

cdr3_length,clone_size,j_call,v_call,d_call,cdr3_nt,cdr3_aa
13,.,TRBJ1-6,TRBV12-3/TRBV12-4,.,TGTGCCAGCAGTTCGTCGGGTAATTCACCCCTCCACTTT,CASSSSGNSPLHF
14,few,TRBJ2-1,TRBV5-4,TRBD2,TGTGCCAGCAGCGCCGGGGGGTCGTTGAATGAGCAGTTCTTC,CASSAGGSLNEQFF
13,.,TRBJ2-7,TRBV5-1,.,TGCGCCAGCAGCTCGGTCCTAAACCACGAGCAGTACTTC,CASSSVLNHEQYF
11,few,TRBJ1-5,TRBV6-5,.,TGTGCCAGCACCCTAGGAGGACCCCAGCATTTT,CASTLGGPQHF
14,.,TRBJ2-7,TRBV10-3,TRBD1,TGTGCCATCAGTTCCGGGACAGCGTCCTACGAGCAGTACTTC,CAISSGTASYEQYF
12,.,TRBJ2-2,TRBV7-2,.,TGTGCCAGCAGCCCCTCCACCGGGGAGCTGTTTTTT,CASSPSTGELFF
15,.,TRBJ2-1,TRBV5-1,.,TGCGCCAGTCGAGTACAGGGTTACTCCTACAATGAGCAGTTCTTC,CASRVQGYSYNEQFF
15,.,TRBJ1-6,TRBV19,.,TGTGCCAGTAGTAGAAACGTACCCACGACTGGACCCCTCCACTTT,CASSRNVPTTGPLHF
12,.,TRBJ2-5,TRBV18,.,TGTGCCAGCTCAACAGGAAAAGAGACCCAGTACTTC,CASSTGKETQYF
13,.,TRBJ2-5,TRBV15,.,TGTGCCACCAGCAGGGGACAATCCGGGACCCAGTACTTC,CATSRGQSGTQYF
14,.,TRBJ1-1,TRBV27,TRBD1,TGTGCCAGCAGTTTCCAGGGGGGCCCCACTGAAGCTTTCTTT,CASSFQGGPTEAFF
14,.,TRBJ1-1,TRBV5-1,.,TGCGCCAGCAGCTTGACAGGGAAGAACACTGAAGCTTTCTTT,CASSLTGKNTEAFF
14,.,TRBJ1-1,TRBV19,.,TGTGCCAGTAGCCCAGGGTCCGGCGTGACTGAAGCTTTCTTT,CASSPGSGVTEAFF
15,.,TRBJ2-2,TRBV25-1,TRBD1,TGTGCCAGCAGGGCCGGGACAGGGGGCTCCGGGGAGCTGTTTTTT,CASRAGTGGSGELFF
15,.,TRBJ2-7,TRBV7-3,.,TGTGCCAGCAGCGAAATGCCCGGTGACAGCTACGAGCAGTACTTC,CASSEMPGDSYEQYF
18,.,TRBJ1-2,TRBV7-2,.,TGTGCCAGCAGCTTAGGGTCAGGGGCGTCTCTTTATAACTATGGCTACACCTTC,CASSLGSGASLYNYGYTF
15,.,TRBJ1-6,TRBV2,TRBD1,TGTGCCAGCAGACCTGAACAGGGGGCGAATTCACCCCTCCACTTT,CASRPEQGANSPLHF
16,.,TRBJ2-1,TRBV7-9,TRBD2,TGTGCCAGCGGTTACGCGGGGGGCTACTCCTACAATGAGCAGTTCTTC,CASGYAGGYSYNEQFF
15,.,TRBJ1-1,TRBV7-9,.,TGTGCCAGCAGCCCAGTCGCAGGGCTCCCGACTGAAGCTTTCTTT,CASSPVAGLPTEAFF
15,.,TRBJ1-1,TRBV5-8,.,TGTGCCAGCAGCTTGGAACCAGGGGTCAAGGCGGGAGCTTTCTTT,CASSLEPGVKAGAFF
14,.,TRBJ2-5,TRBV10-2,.,TGCGCCAGCAGTGAAGACAGTCACCAAGAGACCCAGTACTTC,CASSEDSHQETQYF
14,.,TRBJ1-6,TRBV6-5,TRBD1,TGTGCCAGCAGTCCCGGGACAGGGGTATCACCCCTCCACTTT,CASSPGTGVSPLHF
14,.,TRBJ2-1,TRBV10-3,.,TGTGCCATCAGTGACCCGAGGGGGTCCAATGAGCAGTTCTTC,CAISDPRGSNEQFF
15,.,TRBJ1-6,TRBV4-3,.,TGCGCCAGCAGCCAAGATCGGGTGGGGAGCTCACCCCTCCACTTT,CASSQDRVGSSPLHF
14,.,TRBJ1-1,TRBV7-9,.,TGTGCCAGCAGCTTAGGACAGGTGAACACTGAAGCTTTCTTT,CASSLGQVNTEAFF
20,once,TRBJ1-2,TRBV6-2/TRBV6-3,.,TGTGCCAGCAGTTTAGGGGTTGGGACAAGTGCCGATCTGAAGGAGGATGGCTACACCTTC,CASSLGVGTSADLKEDGYTF
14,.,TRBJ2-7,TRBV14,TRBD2,TGTGCCAGCAGCCAATGGGGAGGGGTCGGCGAGCAGTACTTC,CASSQWGGVGEQYF
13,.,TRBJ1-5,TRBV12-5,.,TGTGCTAGTGGTTGGCAGGGCAATCAGCCCCAGCATTTT,CASGWQGNQPQHF
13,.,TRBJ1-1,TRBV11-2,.,TGTGCCAGCAGCTTATCAGGGGCGAGAGACGCTTTCTTT,CASSLSGARDAFF
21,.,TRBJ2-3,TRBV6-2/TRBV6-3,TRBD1,TGTGCCAGCAGTATTCCCCCCGGGACAGGGATTGGTGCAACTAGCACAGATACGCAGTATTTT,CASSIPPGTGIGATSTDTQYF
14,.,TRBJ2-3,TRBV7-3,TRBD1,TGTGCCAGCAGCTTAATGGCAGGGGGAGATACGCAGTATTTT,CASSLMAGGDTQYF
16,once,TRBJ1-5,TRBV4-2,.,TGTGCCAGCAGCCAAGAGGAGGCAGCGAGCAATCAGCCCCAGCATTTT,CASSQEEAASNQPQHF
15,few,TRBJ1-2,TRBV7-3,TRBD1,TGTGCCAGCAGCCCCGGGACAGGGTCGGGCGATGGCTACACCTTC,CASSPGTGSGDGYTF
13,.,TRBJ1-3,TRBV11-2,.,TGTGCCAGCAGCTGGACACCAGGAAACACCATATATTTT,CASSWTPGNTIYF
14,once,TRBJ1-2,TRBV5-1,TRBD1,TGCGCCAGCAGCTTGGCAGGGGGTGTATATGGCTACACCTTC,CASSLAGGVYGYTF
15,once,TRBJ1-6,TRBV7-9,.,TGTGCCAGCAGCTCCAGGGGTTCCTATAATTCACCCCTCCACTTT,CASSSRGSYNSPLHF
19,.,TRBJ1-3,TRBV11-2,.,TGTGCCAGCAGCTTTCACAGGGTCTTATCCCCGTCCTCTGGAAACACCATATATTTT,CASSFHRVLSPSSGNTIYF
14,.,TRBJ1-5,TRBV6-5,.,TGTGCCAGCAGTTGGAGGTCGGGCAATCAGCCCCAGCATTTT,CASSWRSGNQPQHF
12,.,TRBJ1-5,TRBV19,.,TGTGCCAGTGGACGGGGTGTTCAGCCCCAGCATTTT,CASGRGVQPQHF
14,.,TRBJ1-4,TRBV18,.,TGTGCCAGCTCACCCACAACAACTAATGAAAAACTGTTTTTT,CASSPTTTNEKLFF
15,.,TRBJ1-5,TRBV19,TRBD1,TGTGCCAGTAGTCCGTGGGGACAGAGCAATCAGCCCCAGCATTTT,CASSPWGQSNQPQHF
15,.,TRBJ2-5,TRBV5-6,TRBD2,TGTGCCAGCAGCTTTGTAGGCGGGGAGGGAGAGACCCAGTACTTC,CASSFVGGEGETQYF
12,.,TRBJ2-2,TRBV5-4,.,TGTGCCAGCAGCCCTCGGACCGGGGAGCTGTTTTTT,CASSPRTGELFF